Shown below are 11 T cell receptor beta chains from a single sample sequenced in a study of control samples from healthy donors and cancer patients. Clones were read by immunoSEQ multiplex PCR, and TCRdb kept only the in-frame ones, dropping some. The repertoire holds 100,000 to 120,000 clones, with approximately 83% as singletons. The material sequenced was blood. The receptor source for this set is a woman aged 50 to 65 in good health.

The chain links TRBV6-1 to TRBJ1-2; tentatively, D is TRBD1 (6 bases). Trimming left V 3 bases short and J 4 bases short, with 15 bases between. This CDR3 comprises 15 residues. In germline, CDR1 is MNHNS, CDR2 SASEGT. The CDR3 protein is CASSDTPGTPYGYTF. Here the CDR3 DNA reads TGTGCCAGCAGTGACACACCCGGGACACCCTATGGCTACACCTTC.

The chain has TRBV2 and TRBJ1-2, with D hard to call. The ends were cut back, 8 bases at V and 4 bases at J, with 11 bases in the middle. The CDR3 length is 12 residues. CDR1 and CDR2 (germline): SNHLY, FYNNEI. DNA of the CDR3: TGTGCCAGCGCCACGGGAGGCTATGGCTACACCTTC. Translation gives CASATGGYGYTF. Together with reference TRBV2 and TRBJ1-2, the CDR3 gives the full variable domain: EPEVTQTPSHQVTQMGQEVILRCVPISNHLYFYWYRQILGQKVEFLVSFYNNEISEKSEIFDDQFSVERPDGSNFTLKIRSTKLEDSAMYFCASATGGYGYTFGSGTRLTVV.

The rearrangement uses TRBV11-3 and TRBJ2-1; TRBD1 aligns across 9 bases. There are 13 residues in the CDR3. CDR1 and CDR2 (germline): SGHNT, YENEEA. The J segment lost 4 bases and the V segment lost 6 bases, leaving 1 base of the junction unmatched. CDR3 sequence: CASRGQGYNEQFF. CDR3 DNA sequence: TGTGCCAGCAGGGGACAGGGATACAATGAGCAGTTCTTC.

This chain connects TRBV19 to TRBJ2-1; TRBD1 aligns across 10 bases. Germline values: CDR1 LNHDA, CDR2 SQIVND (reference sequence). V gave up 8 bases and J gave up 0 bases; unmatched junction bases: 10. The CDR3 length is 17 residues. This CDR3 is CASRDRGTPFSYNEQFF. The CDR3 DNA sequence: TGTGCCAGTCGGGACAGGGGAACCCCCTTCTCCTACAATGAGCAGTTCTTC.

The chain employs TRBV7-8 and TRBJ2-1, with 12 bases identical to TRBD2. Trimming cost V 5 bases and J 2 bases; bases outside gene matches: 1. Per the germline V gene, CDR1 is SGHVS and CDR2 is FQNEAQ. This CDR3 contains 15 residues. The CDR3 DNA is TGTGCCAGCAGCACTAGCGGGAGGCCCTACAATGAGCAGTTCTTC. Encoded protein: CASSTSGRPYNEQFF.

V and J are TRBV29-1 and TRBJ2-3; TRBD1 matches at 9 bases. The CDR3 totals 14 residues. Germline lookup yields CDR1 SQVTM and CDR2 ANQGSEA. The V and J ends lost 6 bases and 1 base, in that order; junction bases with no gene match: 5. CDR3 region: CSVDRGPRTDTQYF. Written as DNA, the CDR3 is TGCAGCGTGGACAGGGGCCCCCGCACAGATACGCAGTATTTT.

V gene TRBV27 combines with J gene TRBJ2-4, with unresolved D. Per the germline V gene, CDR1 is MNHEY and CDR2 is SMNVEV (reference sequence). V lost 1 base and J lost 4, with 14 bases in between. The CDR3 totals 16 residues. CDR3 residues: CASSLLPFGDKNIQYF. The CDR3 DNA reads as TGTGCCAGCAGTTTATTGCCTTTTGGGGATAAAAACATTCAGTACTTC.

This clone came up a few times. The chain combines TRBV9 with TRBJ2-3; 11 nucleotides agree with TRBD2. The J segment lost 1 base and the V segment lost 3 bases, leaving 4 bases of the junction unmatched. CDR1 SGDLS and CDR2 YYNGEE come from the germline V gene. The CDR3 is 16 amino acids. In DNA, the CDR3 is TGTGCCAGCAGCGGACTTAGCGGGGGGGGCACAGATACGCAGTATTTT. Translating gives CASSGLSGGGTDTQYF. Supplemented by reference TRBV9 and TRBJ2-3, the full variable domain reads DSGVTQTPKHLITATGQRVTLRCSPRSGDLSVYWYQQSLDQGLQFLIQYYNGEERAKGNILERFSAQQFPDLHSELNLSSLELGDSALYFCASSGLSGGGTDTQYFGPGTRLTVL.

This clone was detected once. The gene calls are TRBV11-2 and TRBJ2-3, with TRBD2 matching 7 bases. Germline CDR1 SGHAT, CDR2 FQNNGV. The V gene end was trimmed by 5 bases and the J gene end by 1 base; junction bases not matched to a gene: 9. The length of the CDR3 is 16 residues. As DNA, the CDR3 is TGTGCCAGCAGCCGTGGGAGCGGGGCTGGCACAGATACGCAGTATTTT. Its protein product is CASSRGSGAGTDTQYF. Looking up the rest from reference TRBV11-2 and TRBJ2-3 gives the full variable domain: EAGVAQSPRYKIIEKRQSVAFWCNPISGHATLYWYQQILGQGPKLLIQFQNNGVVDDSQLPKDRFSAERLKGVDSTLKIQPAKLEDSAVYLCASSRGSGAGTDTQYFGPGTRLTVL.

This clone has only one observation. V is TRBV7-3 and J is TRBJ2-2; 8 nucleotides agree with TRBD1. V trimming: 2 bases; J trimming: 3 bases; junction bases outside the gene matches: 5. The CDR3 consists of 16 residues. CDR1 is SGHTA, CDR2 FQGTGA, per germline. DNA of the CDR3: TGTGCCAGCAGCTTACCGCAGGGGGCGTACACCGGGGAGCTGTTTTTT. Its translation: CASSLPQGAYTGELFF.

CDR3 nucleotides: TGTGCCAGCAGCACCGGGACCAGTAATTTCTTGGGCAATCAGCCCCAGCATTTT. It is translated as CASSTGTSNFLGNQPQHF. The chain has TRBV28 and TRBJ1-5; a weak D match, TRBD1 (5 bases). Trimming removed 6 bases at V and 2 bases at J, with 23 bases between. Looked up from germline, CDR1 is MDHEN and CDR2 is SYDVKM. The length of the CDR3 is 18 residues.